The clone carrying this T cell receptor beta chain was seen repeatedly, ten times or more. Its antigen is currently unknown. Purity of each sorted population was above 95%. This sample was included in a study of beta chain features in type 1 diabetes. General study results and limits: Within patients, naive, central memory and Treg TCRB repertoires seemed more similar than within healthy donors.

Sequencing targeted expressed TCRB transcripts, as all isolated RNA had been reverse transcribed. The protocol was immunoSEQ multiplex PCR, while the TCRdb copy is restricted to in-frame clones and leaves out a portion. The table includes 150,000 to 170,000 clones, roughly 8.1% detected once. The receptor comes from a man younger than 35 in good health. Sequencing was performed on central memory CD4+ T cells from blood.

CDR3 nucleotides: TGCAGCGTTGCACAGCAGGATAGCAATCAGCCCCAGCATTTT. The encoded protein is CSVAQQDSNQPQHF. V usage is TRBV29-1 and J usage is TRBJ1-5, with no clear D. The CDR3 has 14 residues. V lost 4 bases and J 0 bases, leaving 10 bases between the germline ends. Germline lookup yields CDR1 SQVTM and CDR2 ANQGSEA.